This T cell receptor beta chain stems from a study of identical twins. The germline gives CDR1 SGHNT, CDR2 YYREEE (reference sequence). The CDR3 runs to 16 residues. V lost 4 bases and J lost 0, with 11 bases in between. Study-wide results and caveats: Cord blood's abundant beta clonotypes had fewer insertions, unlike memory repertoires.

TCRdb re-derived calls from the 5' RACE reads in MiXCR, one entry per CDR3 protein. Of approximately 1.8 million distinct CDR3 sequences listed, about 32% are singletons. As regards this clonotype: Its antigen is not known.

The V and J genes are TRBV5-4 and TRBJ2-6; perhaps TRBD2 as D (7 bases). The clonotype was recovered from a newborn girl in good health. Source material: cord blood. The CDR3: CASSPGGTSGANVLTF. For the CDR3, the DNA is TGTGCCAGCAGCCCGGGGGGCACCTCTGGGGCCAACGTCCTGACTTTC.